This passage covers 6 T cell receptor beta chains from one sample sequenced in a study of T cells in Graves' hyperthyroidism and ophthalmopathy. TCR beta CDR3 regions were amplified from RNA. Initially, a first-round RT-PCR of the TCR CDR3 employed the HTBI primer set. TCRdb re-derived calls from the multiplex PCR reads in MiXCR, one entry per CDR3 protein. In the table there are about 380,000 distinct CDR3 sequences, around 15% of which are singletons. Sequencing was carried out using blood. The source of these receptors is a young woman with Graves' ophthalmopathy.

There are a few counts of this clonotype. The chain uses TRBV10-2 and TRBJ2-2; 10 positions match TRBD2. CDR1 and CDR2 (germline): WSHSY, SAAADI. V lost 6 bases and J lost 4; bases outside the gene matches: 8. The CDR3 sequence is 16 residues long. CDR3 in DNA: TGCGCCAGCAGGGAAGTAGCGGGGGGTGGCACCGGGGAGCTGTTTTTT. Its protein product is CASREVAGGGTGELFF.

The CDR3 loop is CASSPAASGANEQFF. The CDR3 coding sequence is TGTGCCAGCAGCCCCGCCGCTAGCGGAGCCAATGAGCAGTTCTTC. This chain uses TRBV7-8 with TRBJ2-1; 7 bases agree with TRBD2. The CDR3 runs to 15 residues. CDR1 and CDR2 from the germline V gene are SGHVS and FQNEAQ. Unmatched junction bases numbered 10, after V lost 5 bases and J lost 6 bases.

This clonotype was recorded at least ten times. The rearrangement uses TRBV20-1 and TRBJ1-2; maybe TRBD1 (5 bases). Germline V gene lookup returns CDR1 DFQATT and CDR2 SNEGSKA (reference sequence). V was shortened by 7 bases and J by 7 bases, with 10 bases between the two germline ends. This CDR3 has 10 amino acids. This chain's CDR3 is CSVGGSGYTF. The CDR3, as DNA: TGCAGTGTCGGGGGGTCTGGCTACACCTTC.

This clonotype was seen ten or more times. The V gene is TRBV12-3 or TRBV12-4, the J gene TRBJ2-1, with D tentatively TRBD1 (6 bases). Trimming removed 5 bases from V and 8 bases from J, with 25 bases in between. This CDR3 has 17 amino acids. DNA for the CDR3: TGTGCCAGCAGTCCACTTCTAGGACAGTCAGATCGCGATGAGCAGTTCTTC. Encoded protein: CASSPLLGQSDRDEQFF.

This clonotype was counted at least ten times. The V and J genes are TRBV30 and TRBJ2-3; D might be TRBD1 (5 bases). Germline CDR1 and CDR2: GTSNPN and SVGIG (reference sequence). Trimming removed 4 bases at V and 2 bases at J, with 13 bases between. This CDR3 contains 14 residues. CDR3 amino acids: CAWKAGWDTDTQYF. In nucleotides, the CDR3 is TGTGCCTGGAAGGCAGGGTGGGACACAGATACGCAGTATTTT. Full variable domain (missing parts from reference TRBV30 and TRBJ2-3): SQTIHQWPATLVQPVGSPLSLECTVEGTSNPNLYWYRQAAGRGLQLLFYSVGIGQISSEVPQNLSASRPQDRQFILSSKKLLLSDSGFYLCAWKAGWDTDTQYFGPGTRLTVL.

This clonotype occurred many times. This rearrangement joins TRBV12-3 or TRBV12-4 to TRBJ2-5; 7 nucleotides align to TRBD2. This CDR3 is built from 14 residues. V was clipped by 6 bases and J by 1 base; unmatched bases: 5. Here the CDR3 reads CASSPGTIQETQYF. The CDR3 bases are TGTGCCAGCAGCCCCGGGACTATCCAAGAGACCCAGTACTTC.